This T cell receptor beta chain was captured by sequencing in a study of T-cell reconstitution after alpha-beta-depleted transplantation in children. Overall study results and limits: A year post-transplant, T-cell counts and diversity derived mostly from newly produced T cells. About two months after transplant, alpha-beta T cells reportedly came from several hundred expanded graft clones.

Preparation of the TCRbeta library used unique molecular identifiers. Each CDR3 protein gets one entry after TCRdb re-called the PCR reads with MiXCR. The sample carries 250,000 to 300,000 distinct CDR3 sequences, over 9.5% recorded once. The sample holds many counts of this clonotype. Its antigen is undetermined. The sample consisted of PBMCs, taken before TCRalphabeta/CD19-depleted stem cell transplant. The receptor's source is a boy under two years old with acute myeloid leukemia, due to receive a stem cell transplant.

CDR3 amino acids: CASSLDGTTGANVLTF. CDR3 in DNA: TGCGCCAGCAGCTTGGATGGGACAACTGGGGCCAACGTCCTGACTTTC. V and J are TRBV5-1 and TRBJ2-6; perhaps TRBD1 as D (6 bases). The CDR3 runs to 16 residues. With 0 bases removed from V and 2 bases from J, the gap between germline ends came to 9 bases. Germline V CDR1 and CDR2: SGHRS, YFSETQ.